A selection of T cell receptor beta chains follows, all from one sample in a study of blood T cell repertoires in COVID-19. Produced via immunoSEQ multiplex PCR; TCRdb's table is partial and in-frame only. The sample lists 150,000 or so clones, approximately 90% occurring once. Specimen: peripheral blood. The receptors originated from a man aged 60 to 69 with active or convalescent COVID-19. CDR3s include the opening cysteine and the closing phenylalanine or tryptophan. D genes are given only for firm matches. Expanded clones are given a class, and other clones once, few, many or no size at all.

d_call j_call v_call clone_size cdr3_aa cdr3_nt
TRBD1 TRBJ2-5 TRBV27 - CASSPGQGNAETQYF TGTGCCAGCAGTCCAGGACAGGGGAATGCGGAGACCCAGTACTTC
- TRBJ1-5 TRBV30 - CAWSLDRINQPQHF TGTGCCTGGAGTTTGGACAGAATCAATCAGCCCCAGCATTTT
TRBD1 TRBJ2-3 TRBV24-1 - CATRGQGTDTQYF TGTGCCACCAGGGGACAGGGCACAGATACGCAGTATTTT
TRBD2 TRBJ2-2 TRBV30 - CAWGGGRGELFF TGTGCCTGGGGGGGAGGGCGCGGGGAGCTGTTTTTT
TRBD1 TRBJ1-6 TRBV2 once CASRASDRGESSPLHF TGTGCCAGCAGGGCATCGGACAGGGGAGAAAGTTCACCCCTCCACTTT
TRBD2 TRBJ2-7 TRBV2 - CASTRLADLSYEQYF TGTGCCAGCACCAGACTAGCGGACCTCTCCTACGAGCAGTACTTC
- TRBJ2-5 TRBV5-4 - CASSLARGREGGETQYF TGTGCCAGCAGCTTGGCCAGGGGGCGGGAGGGCGGAGAGACCCAGTACTTC
- TRBJ1-2 TRBV30 once CAWSDRYGYTF TGTGCCTGGAGTGACAGGTACGGCTACACCTTC
- TRBJ1-5 TRBV5-1 - CASSLTGRKDQPQHF TGCGCCAGCAGCTTAACAGGAAGGAAAGACCAGCCCCAGCATTTT
- TRBJ2-3 TRBV30 - CALTKEGPDTQYF TGTGCCCTAACTAAGGAAGGTCCCGATACGCAGTATTTT
TRBD1 TRBJ1-2 TRBV7-9 - CASSLRDRNEGYTF TGTGCCAGCAGCTTGAGGGACAGGAATGAAGGCTACACCTTC
TRBD1 TRBJ2-7 TRBV6-5 - CASSSTGGPYEQYF TGTGCCAGCAGTTCCACAGGGGGTCCCTACGAGCAGTACTTC
TRBD1 TRBJ1-4 TRBV5-4 - CASSVDRATNEKLFF TGTGCCAGCAGCGTGGACAGGGCGACTAATGAAAAACTGTTTTTT
- TRBJ1-2 TRBV7-9 - CASSKTENYGYTF TGTGCCAGCAGCAAAACAGAAAACTATGGCTACACCTTC
TRBD1 TRBJ2-3 TRBV29-1 few CSAMKLGQGSTDTQYF TGCAGCGCGATGAAGTTGGGACAGGGGAGCACAGATACGCAGTATTTT
- TRBJ2-7 TRBV7-2 - CASTTSPGGKNEQYF TGTGCCAGCACTACTAGTCCCGGGGGAAAAAACGAGCAGTACTTC
- TRBJ2-7 TRBV2 medium-sized CASRTQGLGEQYF TGTGCCAGCAGAACACAGGGTTTGGGCGAGCAGTACTTC
TRBD2 TRBJ2-1 TRBV2 - CASTPGGGGAGEQFF TGTGCCAGCACCCCCGGGGGCGGGGGGGCTGGTGAGCAGTTCTTC
- TRBJ1-1 TRBV6-6 - CASRLGGEGTEAFF TGTGCCAGCAGACTCGGCGGGGAGGGGACTGAAGCTTTCTTT
- TRBJ1-2 TRBV5-1 - CASSSTSGGKPEGYTF TGCGCCAGCAGCTCTACGAGCGGAGGCAAACCGGAGGGCTACACCTTC
- TRBJ1-1 TRBV3-1/TRBV3-2 - CASSQSRGGAFF TGTGCCAGCAGCCAGTCAAGGGGGGGAGCTTTCTTT
- TRBJ1-1 TRBV5-1 - CASSSGLAGTEAFF TGCGCCAGCAGCTCTGGACTAGCGGGGACTGAAGCTTTCTTT
TRBD2 TRBJ2-1 TRBV7-2 once CASSLLAGVLNEQFF TGTGCCAGCAGCTTACTAGCGGGAGTGTTGAATGAGCAGTTCTTC
- TRBJ1-1 TRBV30 - CAWSVLRNTEAFF TGTGCCTGGAGTGTTCTGAGGAACACTGAAGCTTTCTTT
- TRBJ1-5 TRBV7-2 - CASSRGGRGQPQHF TGTGCCAGCAGCCGGGGGGGTAGGGGTCAGCCCCAGCATTTT
TRBD1 TRBJ2-5 TRBV4-3 - CASSQGGTGSEQETQYF TGCGCCAGCAGCCAGGGGGGGACAGGGTCGGAACAAGAGACCCAGTACTTC
- TRBJ2-7 TRBV4-3 - CASSQELEGYEQYF TGCGCCAGCAGCCAAGAACTAGAGGGCTACGAGCAGTACTTC
- TRBJ1-1 TRBV20-1 - CSASRGNTEAFF TGCAGTGCTAGTCGGGGAAACACTGAAGCTTTCTTT
TRBD2 TRBJ2-1 TRBV27 - CASRVSGRAGWNEQFF TGTGCCAGCAGGGTTAGCGGGAGGGCAGGCTGGAATGAGCAGTTCTTC
TRBD1 TRBJ1-1 TRBV27 once CASSSPYRDRGRGYTEAFF TGTGCCAGCAGTTCCCCTTACCGGGACAGGGGGCGCGGGTACACTGAAGCTTTCTTT
- TRBJ1-1 TRBV4-3 - CASSQDSAGTEAFF TGCGCCAGCAGCCAAGATTCGGCGGGGACCGAAGCTTTCTTT
TRBD1 TRBJ2-6 TRBV2 - CASTRGTGGSGANVLTF TGTGCCAGCACGAGGGGGACAGGGGGCTCTGGGGCCAACGTCCTGACTTTC
- TRBJ2-3 TRBV11-2 - CASSFATWDTQYF TGTGCCAGCAGCTTCGCGACTTGGGATACGCAGTATTTT
TRBD1 TRBJ1-6 TRBV5-5 few CASSSGQGANSPLHF TGTGCCAGCAGCTCTGGACAGGGGGCGAATTCACCCCTCCACTTT
TRBD2 TRBJ2-7 TRBV11-2 - CASSGGLATEQYF TGTGCCAGCAGCGGAGGACTAGCGACCGAGCAGTACTTC
TRBD2 TRBJ2-1 TRBV4-1 - CASSQDVRLAVYNEQFF TGCGCCAGCAGCCAAGATGTTCGACTAGCAGTCTACAATGAGCAGTTCTTC
- TRBJ1-3 TRBV7-8 - CASSLAGHHSGNTIYF TGTGCCAGCAGCTTAGCGGGACACCACTCTGGAAACACCATATATTTT
- TRBJ2-7 TRBV28 - CASSLNGGQYF TGTGCCAGCAGTTTAAACGGAGGGCAGTACTTC
- TRBJ1-1 TRBV6-6 - CASSYVGSTEAFF TGTGCCAGCAGTTACGTCGGGTCCACTGAAGCTTTCTTT
- TRBJ2-7 TRBV15 - CATSRDQRGYEQYF TGTGCCACCAGCAGAGACCAAAGGGGCTACGAGCAGTACTTC
- TRBJ2-7 TRBV27 - CASSPRRGYEQYF TGTGCCAGCAGCCCCCGTCGGGGGTACGAGCAGTACTTC
TRBD1 TRBJ1-6 TRBV28 once CASRRQGGRSPLHF TGTGCCAGCAGACGACAGGGGGGTAGGTCACCCCTCCACTTT
TRBD1 TRBJ1-2 TRBV19 - CASTPRGQVYGYTF TGTGCCAGTACCCCCCGAGGACAGGTCTATGGCTACACCTTC
TRBD1 TRBJ1-1 TRBV28 once CASSRTSTGGEAFF TGTGCCAGCAGTCGCACATCAACAGGGGGCGAGGCTTTCTTT
TRBD1 TRBJ1-5 TRBV19 - CASQRPGQGHNQPQHF TGTGCCAGTCAGAGGCCGGGACAGGGCCACAATCAGCCCCAGCATTTT
- TRBJ1-1 TRBV12-3/TRBV12-4 - CASSLTVNTEAFF TGTGCCAGCAGTCTTACAGTGAACACTGAAGCTTTCTTT
- TRBJ1-2 TRBV30 few CASSRGGALYGYTF TGTGCCTCATCCCGGGGGGGCGCGCTCTATGGCTACACCTTC